Each of the 8 T cell receptor beta chains below was sequenced from the same sample in a study of blood T cell repertoires in COVID-19. Sequencing used immunoSEQ multiplex PCR; TCRdb keeps in-frame clones, though not all of them. Of fewer than 350,000 clones listed, approximately 88% are singletons. Sample: PBMCs or T cells enriched from blood (not recorded which). Every receptor here comes from a man between 60 and 70 years old who had recovered from COVID-19.

The rearrangement links TRBV11-3 to TRBJ2-1; 9 bases agree with TRBD2. The CDR3 is 15 amino acids. Germline trimming cut 5 bases from V and 8 bases from J; bases unmatched to any gene: 10. The germline CDR1 and CDR2 sequences are SGHNT and YENEEA. CDR3 in DNA: TGTGCCAGCAGCGTACTAGCGGGTTATGGGTATGAGCAGTTCTTC. Amino acid sequence: CASSVLAGYGYEQFF.

Details on this clone: Other nucleotide sequences in the sample specify the same CDR3. This chain links TRBV18 with TRBJ2-7, with D perhaps TRBD2 (5 bases). This CDR3 spans 15 amino acids. The V gene lost 3 bases and the J gene lost 0 bases, with 12 bases spanning the gap. Germline CDR1 is KGHSH and CDR2 is LQKENI. DNA of the CDR3: TGTGCCAGCTCACCGACCTCCGGGGTCTCCTACGAGCAGTACTTC. Translating gives CASSPTSGVSYEQYF.

The chain is built from TRBV28 and TRBJ2-6; 7 nucleotides align to TRBD1. With 8 bases clipped from V and 1 base from J, the junction kept 8 bases outside the gene matches. There are 16 residues in the CDR3. The germline V gene has CDR1 MDHEN and CDR2 SYDVKM. The DNA for the CDR3 is TGTGCCAGCGGGGGACAGCTACTTTCTGGGGCCAACGTCCTGACTTTC. Its translation is CASGGQLLSGANVLTF.

The chain is built from TRBV6-5 and TRBJ2-7, with D hard to call. The CDR3 has 12 amino acids. The ends were cut back, 6 bases at V and 6 bases at J, with 12 bases in the middle. Germline V gene data show CDR1 as MNHEY and CDR2 as SVGAGI. CDR3 nucleotide sequence: TGTGCCAGCAGCGCAAATCCGGGCGAGCAGTACTTC. Its protein is CASSANPGEQYF.

The V call is TRBV5-1, the J call TRBJ2-3; 8 positions agree with TRBD2. Germline V gene data show CDR1 as SGHRS and CDR2 as YFSETQ. V was clipped by 0 bases and J by 2 bases; unmatched bases: 8. The length of the CDR3 is 17 residues. The DNA for the CDR3 is TGCGCCAGCAGCTTGGGGACAACTAGCGGCTTCACAGATACGCAGTATTTT. This encodes CASSLGTTSGFTDTQYF.

The chain links TRBV4-1 to TRBJ2-2; D might be TRBD2 (5 bases). The CDR3 sequence is 14 residues long. V lost 0 bases and J 4 bases, leaving 6 bases between the germline ends. Looked up from germline, CDR1 is MGHRA and CDR2 is YSYEKL. The CDR3 DNA is TGCGCCAGCAGCCAAGAGAGGGCCACCGGGGAGCTGTTTTTT. It is translated as CASSQERATGELFF.

The chain couples TRBV5-1 to TRBJ2-7; D not resolved. Germline assignment: CDR1 SGHRS and CDR2 YFSETQ. The CDR3 contains 15 residues. V was cut by 0 bases and J by 3 bases, with 13 bases left in between. The CDR3 sequence: CASSLAVYSGYEQYF. The CDR3 DNA follows: TGCGCCAGCAGCTTGGCCGTTTACAGTGGCTACGAGCAGTACTTC.

This clone was detected only once. This chain connects TRBV7-9 to TRBJ1-4; 9 nucleotides match TRBD1. Germline values: CDR1 SEHNR, CDR2 FQNEAQ (reference sequence). There are 15 residues in the CDR3. V lost 5 bases, J lost 6 bases, and 7 bases stayed unmatched. Written as DNA, the CDR3 is TGTGCCAGCAGCCAGCAGACAGGGGGAGATGAAAAACTGTTTTTT. This translates into CASSQQTGGDEKLFF.